The TCR beta chain under discussion was sequenced for a study of CD8 T cells in ankylosing spondylitis (dated 2017 in TCRdb). Context from the whole study: T cell receptor beta repertoires were profiled in healthy donors and ankylosing spondylitis patients so that disease-linked TCR variants could be found. In total, the full study cohort was made up of roughly 110 healthy donors and 25 ankylosing spondylitis patients. Samples of peripheral blood were taken, and for ankylosing spondylitis patients, synovial fluid was collected as well. General findings and caveats noted by the study authors: Significant enrichment of the disease-linked clones was reported in matched synovial fluid samples from ankylosing spondylitis patients. Some TCR beta motif variants had previously been reported in synovial fluid and blood of reactive arthritis patients, which suggested common disease-initiation mechanisms. The disease-linked clones had a CD8+ phenotype and were found at relatively low frequencies in peripheral blood. A TCR beta motif made up of under ten highly homologous amino acid variants appeared to be characteristic of blood from ankylosing spondylitis patients.

This clonotype was found many times. Its antigen is unknown. The record has no base qualities; no much larger clone is one base away. Sequencing was carried out with an Illumina HiSeq 2500. TCR beta libraries were prepared by quantitative 5'-RACE with molecular barcodes. The published analysis was carried out like this. A new computational method, built on a probabilistic model of VDJ rearrangement, was used to identify disease-linked TCR variants. The public reads were quality trimmed at Q25 with fastp and then assembled into clones with MiXCR by TCRdb, keeping productive beta chains. Every CDR3 protein is listed once, alongside the most common genes and DNA of its rows. The V and J calls shown here were made by TCRdb, not taken from the authors' results. The sample contains almost 30,000 distinct CDR3 sequences, roughly 5% of them found a single time. The ten most abundant clones make up around 1.9% of the sample.

V sheds 3 bases and J sheds 3 bases, leaving 13 bases between their ends. The CDR3 holds 14 amino acids from the cysteine to the phenylalanine. Kept here is only the CDR3 DNA, which spans 42 bases and is read in frame from base 1. The germline V gene encodes CDR1 SGDLS and CDR2 YYNGEE. In this chain, TRBV9 is recombined with TRBJ2-7; TRBD1 is a weak D gene call, 6 bases matching. This TCR derives from a female donor with ankylosing spondylitis or in good health (not recorded which). Sequencing input: blood, either unsorted or a sorted T cell fraction (not recorded which). The CDR3 protein sequence reads: CASSASTQGYEQYF. The DNA sequence is TGTGCCAGCAGCGCATCAACACAGGGCTACGAGCAGTACTTC.